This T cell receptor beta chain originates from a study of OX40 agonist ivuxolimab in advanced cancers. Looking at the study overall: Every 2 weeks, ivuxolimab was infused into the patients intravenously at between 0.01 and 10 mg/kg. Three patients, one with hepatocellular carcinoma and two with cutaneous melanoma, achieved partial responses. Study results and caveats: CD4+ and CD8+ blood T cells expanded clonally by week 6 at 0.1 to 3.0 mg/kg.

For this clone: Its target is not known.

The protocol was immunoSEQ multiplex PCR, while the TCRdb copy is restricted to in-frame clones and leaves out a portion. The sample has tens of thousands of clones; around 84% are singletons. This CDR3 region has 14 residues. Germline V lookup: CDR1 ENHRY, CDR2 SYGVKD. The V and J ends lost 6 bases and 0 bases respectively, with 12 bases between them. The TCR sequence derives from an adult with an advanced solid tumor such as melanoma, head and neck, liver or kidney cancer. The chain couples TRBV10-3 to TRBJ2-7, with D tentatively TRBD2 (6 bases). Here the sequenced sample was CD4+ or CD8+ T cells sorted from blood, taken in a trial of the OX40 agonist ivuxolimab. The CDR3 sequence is CAISGLPSSYEQYF. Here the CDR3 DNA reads TGTGCCATCAGCGGACTACCGAGCTCCTACGAGCAGTACTTC.